The rows below give T cell receptor beta chains drawn from one sample of a study of cytomegalovirus exposure and HLA in healthy donors. Method: immunoSEQ multiplex PCR; TCRdb's copy keeps in-frame clones and lacks some. The sample lists around 150,000 clones; approximately 80% were seen once. Sequenced: PBMCs. The receptors come from a woman aged 40-49 years in good health and CMV-seronegative. CDR3s include the opening cysteine and the closing phenylalanine or tryptophan. D genes are given only for firm matches. A row's size may be missing; if present it is once, few, many or a size class.

>TRBV27|TRBJ2-3|.|TRBD2
CASSWGLAGADTQYF
TGTGCCAGCAGTTGGGGACTAGCGGGAGCGGATACGCAGTATTTT
>TRBV10-2|TRBJ2-2|once|.
CASSMASPLPNTGELFF
TGCGCCAGCAGTATGGCTAGCCCGTTGCCGAACACCGGGGAGCTGTTTTTT
>TRBV12-5|TRBJ2-2|.|TRBD2
CASGLVRGSGTGELFF
TGTGCTAGTGGTTTGGTACGGGGTAGCGGGACCGGGGAGCTGTTTTTT
>TRBV28|TRBJ2-2|.|.
CASRGADANTGELFF
TGTGCCAGCCGTGGGGCAGACGCGAACACCGGGGAGCTGTTTTTT
>TRBV18|TRBJ2-1|.|TRBD1
CASSTDRGLNEQFF
TGTGCCAGCTCAACGGACAGGGGGCTAAATGAGCAGTTCTTC
>TRBV7-3|TRBJ2-1|.|.
CASSLTPNEQFF
TGTGCCAGCAGCTTAACTCCGAATGAGCAGTTCTTC
>TRBV7-2|TRBJ2-1|.|TRBD1
CASSRGQADEQFF
TGTGCCAGCAGTCGAGGACAGGCCGATGAGCAGTTCTTC
>TRBV5-1|TRBJ2-4|.|.
CASSSDGSDIQYF
TGCGCCAGCAGTAGCGACGGGTCGGACATTCAGTACTTC
>TRBV19|TRBJ2-1|.|.
CASIDPTRYNEQFF
TGTGCCAGTATCGACCCAACGAGGTACAATGAGCAGTTCTTC
>TRBV5-1|TRBJ2-1|.|.
CASSWIGDEQFF
TGCGCCAGCAGCTGGATCGGGGATGAGCAGTTCTTC
>TRBV7-9|TRBJ1-4|.|TRBD1
CASSLGQGMEKLFF
TGTGCCAGCAGCCTGGGACAGGGGATGGAAAAACTGTTTTTT
>TRBV6-5|TRBJ2-2|.|.
CASGRGSLGNGELFF
TGTGCCAGCGGACGGGGTAGCCTTGGGAACGGGGAGCTGTTTTTT
>TRBV30|TRBJ1-4|.|TRBD1
CAWNVGQREKLFF
TGTGCCTGGAATGTGGGACAGCGTGAAAAACTGTTTTTT
>TRBV28|TRBJ1-5|.|.
CASTDRYSQPQHF
TGTGCCAGCACCGACAGGTATAGTCAGCCCCAGCATTTT
>TRBV5-5|TRBJ2-3|.|TRBD1
CASSLGGRTDTQYF
TGTGCCAGCTCCTTAGGGGGCAGGACAGATACGCAGTATTTT
>TRBV7-3|TRBJ1-6|few|.
CASSLGAVNVNSPLHF
TGTGCCAGCAGCTTAGGGGCAGTCAACGTTAATTCACCCCTCCACTTT
>TRBV29-1|TRBJ2-1|.|TRBD2
CSAKRTWAGGRTSGRMPYNEQFF
TGCAGCGCCAAACGAACGTGGGCAGGGGGAAGGACTAGCGGTAGGATGCCCTACAATGAGCAGTTCTTC
>TRBV11-2|TRBJ1-2|.|.
CASSLSLGARYGYTF
TGTGCCAGCAGCTTGAGCCTCGGCGCCAGGTATGGCTACACCTTC
>TRBV10-3|TRBJ2-1|.|TRBD2
CAMGGGDYYNEQFF
TGTGCCATGGGCGGGGGGGACTATTACAATGAGCAGTTCTTC
>TRBV9|TRBJ2-3|few|.
CASSVAGEVTSQYF
TGTGCCAGCAGCGTAGCTGGAGAGGTAACATCGCAGTATTTT
>TRBV6-6|TRBJ2-7|once|TRBD2
CATTAGGSYEQYF
TGTGCCACTACAGCGGGAGGTAGCTACGAGCAGTACTTC
>TRBV6-5|TRBJ1-1|.|.
CASSYQDLNAEAFF
TGTGCCAGCAGTTATCAGGATCTCAATGCTGAAGCTTTCTTT
>TRBV10-3|TRBJ2-5|.|TRBD2
CAISPGGETQYF
TGTGCCATCAGCCCCGGGGGGGAGACCCAGTACTTC
>TRBV30|TRBJ1-5|.|.
CAWRGQDQPQHF
TGTGCCTGGAGAGGACAAGATCAGCCCCAGCATTTT
>TRBV11-1|TRBJ2-5|.|TRBD2
CASSPDGTSLQTQYF
TGTGCCAGCAGCCCCGACGGGACTAGCTTGCAGACCCAGTACTTC
>TRBV10-3|TRBJ2-5|.|TRBD2
CAISAGLAGVQETQYF
TGTGCCATCAGTGCAGGACTAGCGGGAGTTCAAGAGACCCAGTACTTC
>TRBV7-6|TRBJ2-3|once|TRBD2
CASSLLVAGAHTDTQYF
TGTGCCAGCAGCTTATTGGTAGCGGGGGCCCACACAGATACGCAGTATTTT
>TRBV6-1|TRBJ1-5|.|.
CASSIEVFVRQPQHF
TGTGCCAGCAGTATAGAGGTGTTCGTTCGTCAGCCCCAGCATTTT
>TRBV2|TRBJ2-1|.|TRBD2
CASSEERGGLNEQFF
TGTGCCAGCAGTGAAGAGCGGGGGGGCCTCAATGAGCAGTTCTTC
>TRBV7-2|TRBJ2-1|.|TRBD2
CASSGGFSGGTYNEQFF
TGTGCCAGCAGCGGGGGGTTTAGCGGGGGTACTTACAATGAGCAGTTCTTC
>TRBV28|TRBJ2-6|.|.
CASRTPSGANVLTF
TGTGCCAGCCGGACTCCCTCTGGGGCCAACGTCCTGACTTTC
>TRBV9|TRBJ2-3|.|.
CASSVDQGPSSTDTQYF
TGTGCCAGCAGCGTAGACCAGGGGCCGTCTTCCACAGATACGCAGTATTTT
>TRBV6-6|TRBJ1-2|.|.
CASILSGVDYGYTF
TGTGCCAGCATTCTCTCAGGGGTGGACTATGGCTACACCTTC
>TRBV15|TRBJ2-1|once|TRBD1
CATSRDLSGTGSLSYAYNEQFF
TGTGCCACCAGCAGAGATTTGTCCGGGACAGGGTCCCTTTCCTATGCCTACAATGAGCAGTTCTTC
>TRBV7-2|TRBJ2-7|.|TRBD2
CASSLVLAGAYEQYF
TGTGCCAGCAGCTTAGTCCTAGCGGGGGCCTACGAGCAGTACTTC
>TRBV11-2|TRBJ1-1|.|TRBD1
CASSSRTGGLNEAFF
TGTGCCAGCAGCTCCCGGACAGGGGGCTTAAATGAAGCTTTCTTT
>TRBV9|TRBJ1-6|.|.
CASSVFRDTNSPLHF
TGTGCCAGCAGCGTATTTAGGGACACGAATTCACCCCTCCACTTT
>TRBV15|TRBJ1-2|.|TRBD1
CATSRVQALRQGAPGYTF
TGTGCCACCAGCAGAGTCCAGGCTTTAAGGCAGGGGGCGCCGGGCTACACCTTC
>TRBV11-2|TRBJ2-7|.|.
CASSITPAGGREQYF
TGTGCCAGCAGCATAACCCCAGCCGGAGGAAGGGAGCAGTACTTC
>TRBV4-3|TRBJ2-1|.|.
CASSQRTQPRYNEQFF
TGCGCCAGCAGCCAAAGGACACAGCCAAGGTACAATGAGCAGTTCTTC
>TRBV5-1|TRBJ1-4|.|.
CASSPHRERGEKLFF
TGCGCCAGCAGCCCTCACAGGGAGCGTGGAGAAAAACTGTTTTTT
>TRBV28|TRBJ1-2|.|.
CASSLQFGGKGYTF
TGTGCCAGCAGTTTACAGTTTGGCGGGAAAGGCTACACCTTC
>TRBV28|TRBJ2-7|.|TRBD1
CASSLVGQGAYEQYF
TGTGCCAGCAGTTTAGTGGGACAGGGGGCTTACGAGCAGTACTTC
>TRBV19|TRBJ1-6|.|.
CATSREGEGNSPLHF
TGTGCCACCAGTAGGGAGGGGGAAGGGAATTCACCCCTCCACTTT
>TRBV10-3|TRBJ1-3|.|.
CAISEVPLGNTIYF
TGTGCCATCAGTGAGGTCCCACTAGGAAACACCATATATTTT
>TRBV28|TRBJ1-5|once|TRBD1
CASSFGGDRNQPQHF
TGTGCCAGCAGTTTTGGGGGGGACAGGAATCAGCCCCAGCATTTT
>TRBV7-9|TRBJ1-2|.|TRBD1
CASSDYTGGYGYTF
TGTGCCAGCAGCGATTATACAGGGGGCTATGGCTACACCTTC
>TRBV5-1|TRBJ2-2|.|.
CASSFPDSSNTGELFF
TGCGCCAGCAGCTTCCCAGACAGTTCGAACACCGGGGAGCTGTTTTTT